This T cell receptor (beta chain) was sequenced in a study of blood T cell repertoires in COVID-19. The wider study: PBMCs, B-cell-depleted T cells, or T cells provided the cDNA or gDNA that made up the material.

V lost 4 bases to trimming and J lost 9 bases, with 13 bases between them. CDR3 length: 14 residues. Germline-derived CDR1 and CDR2 are SNHLY and FYNNEI. A Seattle source enrolled patients during active infection and followed them longitudinally. Assay: immunoSEQ multiplex PCR; the TCRdb copy retains only in-frame clones and omits some. The data contain under 250,000 clones, around 90% of them singletons. This rearrangement joins TRBV2 to TRBJ1-6, with D possibly TRBD1 on 6 matching bases. The sequenced material came from peripheral blood. The clonotype comes from a man younger than 40 with COVID-19, enrolled during active disease. CDR3 sequence: CASSVDRLGSPLHF. Written as DNA, the CDR3 is TGTGCCAGCAGTGTCGACAGGTTGGGTTCACCCCTCCACTTT.